This TCR beta chain was observed in a study of blood T cells in healthy people across ages. Study context: For every two T cells, template switching captured about one barcoded beta molecule.

Through a sample-barcoded 5' primer and a J-beta primer mix, a second PCR was run for roughly 6 to 12 cycles. TCRdb re-derived calls from the 5' RACE reads in MiXCR, one entry per CDR3 protein. The sample has 590,000 or so distinct CDR3 sequences; about 30% are singletons. Germline V CDR1 and CDR2: MNHNS, SASEGT. The length of the CDR3 is 15 residues. Regarding this clonotype: One end of the junction does not line up with germline, which may come from a read error.

The chain couples TRBV6-1 to TRBJ2-7; 7 bases agree with TRBD1. The sample taken for sequencing was blood. This TCR was sampled from a woman older than 75 in good health. The CDR3 DNA reads as TGTGCCAGCAGTGTAAACAGACAGGGCGAACAGACCCAGGACTTC. Residues: CASSVNRQGEQTQDF.